These T cell receptor beta chains were read from a single sample in a study of T cells in Graves' hyperthyroidism and ophthalmopathy. TCRdb recomputed calls from the multiplex PCR reads with MiXCR, one row per CDR3 protein. The sample has roughly 500,000 distinct CDR3 sequences, 46% seen once. The specimen was peripheral blood or thyroid tissue (not recorded which). The receptors come from an adult woman with Graves' disease, either hyperthyroidism or ophthalmopathy (not recorded which). Both conserved end residues are part of each CDR3. D genes are given only for firm matches. Clone size is stated in some rows and not others, as once, few, many or a class when expanded.

TRBJ2-2 TRBV6-5 TRBD2 - TGTGCCAGCAGTTGGGGACTAGCGGGAGTCGCCGGGGAGCTGTTTTTT CASSWGLAGVAGELFF
TRBJ1-1 TRBV28 - - TGTGCCAGCAGCCTTGACATGACTGAAGCTTTCTTT CASSLDMTEAFF
TRBJ1-5 TRBV20-1 - - TGCAGTGCTAGGACAGAGTTGGGTCAGCCCCAGCATTTT CSARTELGQPQHF
TRBJ1-4 TRBV19 - many TGTGCCAGTATAGAGACAGGAGGAAATGAAAAACTGTTTTTT CASIETGGNEKLFF
TRBJ2-7 TRBV3-1 TRBD1 few TGTGCCAGCAGCCAATTGGGACAGAACTACGAGCAGTACTTC CASSQLGQNYEQYF
TRBJ2-1 TRBV5-4 - few TGTGCCAGCAGCCCGGACCGATACAATGAGCAGTTCTTC CASSPDRYNEQFF
TRBJ1-2 TRBV7-2 TRBD1 many TGTGCCAGCAGCACCCAACAGGGGTATGGCTACACCTTC CASSTQQGYGYTF
TRBJ1-1 TRBV19 - many TGTGCCAGTAGTATAGACGGCAGTTCCACTGAAGCTTTCTTT CASSIDGSSTEAFF
TRBJ2-7 TRBV7-8 - few TGTGCCAGCAGCTTAGTCGAGGCCTACGAGCAGTACTTC CASSLVEAYEQYF
TRBJ1-2 TRBV20-1 - - TGCAGTGCAGACCAGCGGGAGACCTCCGGGGACGATGGCTACACCTTC CSADQRETSGDDGYTF
TRBJ2-5 TRBV9 TRBD2 - TGTGCCAGCAGCGTTACTAGCGGGAGGTTCGCTGAGACCCAGTACTTC CASSVTSGRFAETQYF
TRBJ2-1 TRBV6-5 TRBD2 few TGTGCCAGCAGTATGGAGCGGGAGAGGAAGCAGTTCTTC CASSMERERKQFF